This TCR beta chain was found in a study of blood T cell repertoires in COVID-19. Only in-frame clones appear in the TCRdb table, and some are missing; sequencing was by immunoSEQ multiplex PCR. There are more than 110,000 clones in the sample; approximately 78% occur only once, and 4% lies in the top ten. In germline, CDR1 is MDHEN, CDR2 SYDVKM. The CDR3 runs to 16 residues. Trimming removed 5 bases from V and 0 bases from J; junction bases left unmatched: 5. The chain employs TRBV28 and TRBJ2-1; 9 bases fit TRBD1. The receptor's source is a woman of 80 years or more with acute or convalescent COVID-19. The sample taken for sequencing was peripheral blood. CDR3 nucleotides: TGTGCCAGCAGTGAACAGGGGGCGAGCTCCTACAATGAGCAGTTCTTC. Translated, it gives CASSEQGASSYNEQFF. Full variable domain (remainder filled in from reference TRBV28 and TRBJ2-1): DVKVTQSSRYLVKRTGEKVFLECVQDMDHENMFWYRQDPGLGLRLIYFSYDVKMKEKGDIPEGYSVSREKKERFSLILESASTNQTSMYLCASSEQGASSYNEQFFGPGTRLTVL.